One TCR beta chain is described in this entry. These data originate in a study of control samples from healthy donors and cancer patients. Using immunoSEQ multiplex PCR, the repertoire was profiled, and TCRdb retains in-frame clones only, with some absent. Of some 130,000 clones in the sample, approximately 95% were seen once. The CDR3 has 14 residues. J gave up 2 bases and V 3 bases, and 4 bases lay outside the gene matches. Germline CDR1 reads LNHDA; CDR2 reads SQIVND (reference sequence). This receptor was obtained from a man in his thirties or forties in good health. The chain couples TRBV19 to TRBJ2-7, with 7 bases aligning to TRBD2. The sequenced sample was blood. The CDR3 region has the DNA TGTGCCAGTAGTATCGCCGGGGGGACCTACGAGCAGTACTTC. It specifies CASSIAGGTYEQYF.